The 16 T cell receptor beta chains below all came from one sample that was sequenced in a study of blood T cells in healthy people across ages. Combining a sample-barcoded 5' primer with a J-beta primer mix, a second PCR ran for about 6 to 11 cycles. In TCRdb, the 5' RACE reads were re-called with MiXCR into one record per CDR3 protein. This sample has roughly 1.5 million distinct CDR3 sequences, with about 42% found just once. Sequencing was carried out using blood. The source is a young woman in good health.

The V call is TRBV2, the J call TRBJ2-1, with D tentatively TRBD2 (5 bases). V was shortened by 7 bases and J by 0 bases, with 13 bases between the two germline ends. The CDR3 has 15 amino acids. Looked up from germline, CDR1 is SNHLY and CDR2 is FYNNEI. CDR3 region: CASKPTGSSYNEQFF. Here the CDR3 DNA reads TGTGCCAGCAAACCGACTGGGAGCTCCTACAATGAGCAGTTCTTC. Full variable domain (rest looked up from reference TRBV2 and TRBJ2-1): EPEVTQTPSHQVTQMGQEVILRCVPISNHLYFYWYRQILGQKVEFLVSFYNNEISEKSEIFDDQFSVERPDGSNFTLKIRSTKLEDSAMYFCASKPTGSSYNEQFFGPGTRLTVL.

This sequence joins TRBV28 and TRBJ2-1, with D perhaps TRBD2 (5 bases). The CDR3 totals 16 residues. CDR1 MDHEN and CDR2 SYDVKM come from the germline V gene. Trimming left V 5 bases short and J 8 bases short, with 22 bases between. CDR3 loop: CASSIPPYRSAHEQFF. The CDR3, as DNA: TGTGCCAGCAGTATTCCACCCTACCGTAGCGCACATGAGCAGTTCTTC. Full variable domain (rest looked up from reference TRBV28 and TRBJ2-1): DVKVTQSSRYLVKRTGEKVFLECVQDMDHENMFWYRQDPGLGLRLIYFSYDVKMKEKGDIPEGYSVSREKKERFSLILESASTNQTSMYLCASSIPPYRSAHEQFFGPGTRLTVL.

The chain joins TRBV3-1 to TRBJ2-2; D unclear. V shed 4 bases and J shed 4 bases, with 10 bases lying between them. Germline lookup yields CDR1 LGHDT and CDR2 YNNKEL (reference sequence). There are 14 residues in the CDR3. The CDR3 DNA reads TGTGCCAGCAGCCCATACGGGTCCACCGGGGAGCTGTTTTTT. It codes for CASSPYGSTGELFF.

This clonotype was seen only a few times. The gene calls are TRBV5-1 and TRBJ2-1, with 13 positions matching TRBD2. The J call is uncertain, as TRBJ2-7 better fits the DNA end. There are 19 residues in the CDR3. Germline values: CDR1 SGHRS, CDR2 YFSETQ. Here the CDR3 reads CASRTGDRGLAGEYNEQYF. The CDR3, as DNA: TGCGCCAGCAGAACCGGGGACAGAGGACTAGCGGGGGAGTACAATGAGCAGTACTTC.

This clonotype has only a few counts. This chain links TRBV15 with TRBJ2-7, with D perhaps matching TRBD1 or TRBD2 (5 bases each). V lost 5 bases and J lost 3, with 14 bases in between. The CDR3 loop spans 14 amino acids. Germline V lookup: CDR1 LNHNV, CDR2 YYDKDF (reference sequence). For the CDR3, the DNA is TGTGCCACCAGCGATTTAACTGGGGGCTACGAGCAGTACTTC. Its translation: CATSDLTGGYEQYF. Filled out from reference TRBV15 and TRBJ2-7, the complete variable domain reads DAMVIQNPRYQVTQFGKPVTLSCSQTLNHNVMYWYQQKSSQAPKLLFHYYDKDFNNEADTPDNFQSRRPNTSFCFLDIRSPGLGDTAMYLCATSDLTGGYEQYFGPGTRLTVT.

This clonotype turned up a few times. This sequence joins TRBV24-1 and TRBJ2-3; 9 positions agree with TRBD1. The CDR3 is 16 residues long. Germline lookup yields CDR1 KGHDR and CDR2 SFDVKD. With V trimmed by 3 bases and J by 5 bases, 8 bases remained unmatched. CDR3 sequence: CATSDEGQGTEDTQYF. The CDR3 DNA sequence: TGTGCCACCAGTGATGAGGGACAGGGTACGGAAGATACGCAGTATTTT.

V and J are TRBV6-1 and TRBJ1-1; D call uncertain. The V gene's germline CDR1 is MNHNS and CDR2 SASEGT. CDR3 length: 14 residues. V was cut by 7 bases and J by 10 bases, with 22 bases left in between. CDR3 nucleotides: TGTGCCAGCATGCGGAGTCACAGAGAGGGAGCAGCTTTCTTT. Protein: CASMRSHREGAAFF.

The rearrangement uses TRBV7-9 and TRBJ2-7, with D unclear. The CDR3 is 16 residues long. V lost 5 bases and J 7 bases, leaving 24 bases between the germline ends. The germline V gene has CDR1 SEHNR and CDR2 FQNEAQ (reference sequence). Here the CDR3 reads CASSPKDSPKYNEQYF. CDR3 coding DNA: TGTGCCAGCAGCCCAAAAGACTCTCCCAAATACAATGAGCAGTACTTC. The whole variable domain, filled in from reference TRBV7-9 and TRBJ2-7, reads DTGVSQNPRHKITKRGQNVTFRCDPISEHNRLYWYRQTLGQGPEFLTYFQNEAQLEKSRLLSDRFSAERPKGSFSTLEIQRTEQGDSAMYLCASSPKDSPKYNEQYFGPGTRLTVT.

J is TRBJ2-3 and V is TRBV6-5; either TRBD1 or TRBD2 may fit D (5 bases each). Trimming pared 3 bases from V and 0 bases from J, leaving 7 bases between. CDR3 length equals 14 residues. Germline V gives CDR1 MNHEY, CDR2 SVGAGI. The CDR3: CASSYGDSTDTQYF. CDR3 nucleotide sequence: TGTGCCAGCAGTTATGGGGACAGCACAGATACGCAGTATTTT.

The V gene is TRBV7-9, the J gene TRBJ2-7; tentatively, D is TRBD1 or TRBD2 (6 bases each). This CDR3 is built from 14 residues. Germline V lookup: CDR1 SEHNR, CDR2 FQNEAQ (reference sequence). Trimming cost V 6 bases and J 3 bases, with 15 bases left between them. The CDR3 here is CASRTGGGDYEQYF. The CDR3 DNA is TGTGCCAGCAGAACCGGGGGCGGTGACTACGAGCAGTACTTC.

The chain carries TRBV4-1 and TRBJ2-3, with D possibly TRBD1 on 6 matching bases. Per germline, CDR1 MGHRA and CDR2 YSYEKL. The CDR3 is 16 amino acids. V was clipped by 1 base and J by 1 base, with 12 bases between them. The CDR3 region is CASSQVQGPRTDTQYF. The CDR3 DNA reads TGCGCCAGCAGCCAAGTCCAGGGGCCACGCACAGATACGCAGTATTTT.

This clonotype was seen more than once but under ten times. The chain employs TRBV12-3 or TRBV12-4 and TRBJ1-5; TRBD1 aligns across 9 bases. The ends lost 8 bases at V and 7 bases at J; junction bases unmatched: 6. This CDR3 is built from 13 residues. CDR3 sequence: CASRDRERQPQHF. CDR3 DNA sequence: TGTGCCAGCCGGGACAGGGAAAGGCAGCCCCAGCATTTT.

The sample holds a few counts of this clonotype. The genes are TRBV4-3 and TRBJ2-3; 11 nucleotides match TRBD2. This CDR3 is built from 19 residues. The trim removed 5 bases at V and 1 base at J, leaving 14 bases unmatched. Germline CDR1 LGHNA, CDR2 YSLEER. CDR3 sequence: CASSSRLAGGLVRTDTQYF. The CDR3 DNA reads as TGCGCCAGCAGCTCCCGCCTAGCGGGAGGTCTCGTACGCACAGATACGCAGTATTTT.

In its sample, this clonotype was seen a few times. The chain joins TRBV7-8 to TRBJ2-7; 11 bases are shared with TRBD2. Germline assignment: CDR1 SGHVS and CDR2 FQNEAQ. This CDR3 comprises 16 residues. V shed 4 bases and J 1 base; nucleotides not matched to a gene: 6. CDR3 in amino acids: CASSSQLAGVSYEQYF. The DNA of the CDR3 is TGTGCCAGCAGCTCCCAACTAGCGGGAGTATCCTACGAGCAGTACTTC.

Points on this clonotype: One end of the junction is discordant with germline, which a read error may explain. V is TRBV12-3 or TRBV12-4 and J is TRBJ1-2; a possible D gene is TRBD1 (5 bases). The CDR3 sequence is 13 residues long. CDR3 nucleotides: TGTGCCAGCAGTTTAAGGGGCAGAGGAGGCTACACTTTC. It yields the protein CASSLRGRGGYTF.

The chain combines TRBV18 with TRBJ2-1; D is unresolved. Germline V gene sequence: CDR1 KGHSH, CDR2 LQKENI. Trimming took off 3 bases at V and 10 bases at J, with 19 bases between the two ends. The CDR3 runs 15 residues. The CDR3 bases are TGTGCCAGCTCACCCCGCGCCGAGAGCTCCTACGAGCAGTTCTTC. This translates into CASSPRAESSYEQFF. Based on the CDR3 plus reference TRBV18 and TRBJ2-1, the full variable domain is NAGVMQNPRHLVRRRGQEARLRCSPMKGHSHVYWYRQLPEEGLKFMVYLQKENIIDESGMPKERFSAEFPKEGPSILRIQQVVRGDSAAYFCASSPRAESSYEQFFGPGTRLTVL.